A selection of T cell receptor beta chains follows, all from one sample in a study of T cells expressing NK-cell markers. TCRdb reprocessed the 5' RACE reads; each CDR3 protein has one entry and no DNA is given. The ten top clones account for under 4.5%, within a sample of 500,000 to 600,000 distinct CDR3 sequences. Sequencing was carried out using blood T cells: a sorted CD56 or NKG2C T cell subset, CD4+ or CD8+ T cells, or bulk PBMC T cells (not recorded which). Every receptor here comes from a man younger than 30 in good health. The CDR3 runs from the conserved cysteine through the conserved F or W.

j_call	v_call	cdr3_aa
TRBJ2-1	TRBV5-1	CASTRDSYNEQFF
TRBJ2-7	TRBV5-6	CASSLGGEDYEQYF
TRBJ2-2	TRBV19	CASSISAGAGGELFF
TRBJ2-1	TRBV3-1	CASSQEPGLAASNEQFF
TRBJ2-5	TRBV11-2	CASSLVTEQETQYF
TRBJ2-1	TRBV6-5	CASSYEPLLAGGRQNEQFF
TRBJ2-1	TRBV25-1	CASSYAGGRYNEQFF
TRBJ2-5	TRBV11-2	CASSLGVGQYF
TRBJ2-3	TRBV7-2	CASSSQGWDTQYF
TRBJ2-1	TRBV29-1	CSVEDGTIDNEQFF
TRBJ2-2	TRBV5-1	CASTTGGSGELFF
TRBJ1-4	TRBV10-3	CAISATGATNEKLFF
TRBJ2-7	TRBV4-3	CASSPDSPSYEQYF
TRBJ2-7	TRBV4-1	CASSQPGGPLTYEQYF
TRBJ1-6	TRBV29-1	CSVGGDTGSPLHF
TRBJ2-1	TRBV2	CASRQTSGSFHEQFF
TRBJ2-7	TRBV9	CASSGGGRPYEQYF
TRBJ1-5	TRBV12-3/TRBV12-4	CASSSTGNQPQHF